Below, one T cell receptor beta chain is given with its context. Original handling: Amplified reference gene primers provided the basis for estimating nucleated cell counts. Only in-frame clones appear in the TCRdb table, and some are missing; sequencing was by immunoSEQ multiplex PCR. The D gene and trimming were derived from the DNA, and the V and J assignments and clone size from that table. Counted here are about 130,000 clones, around 88% occurring once; the ten biggest clones make up under 13%. The record originates from a study of blood T cell repertoires in COVID-19. Background on the study: COVID-19 samples collected from the United States, Italy and Spain covered acute and convalescent phases.

Germline CDR1 reads SNHLY; CDR2 reads FYNNEI. The V end was cut by 5 bases, the J end by 1 base, with 11 bases between. CDR3 length equals 14 residues. The receptor was isolated from a man aged 50-60 years with acute or convalescent COVID-19. This chain connects TRBV2 to TRBJ1-1; no firm D call. The sequencing sample was made of peripheral blood. The CDR3 DNA follows: TGTGCCAGCAGTACGGGTATTACGAACACTGAAGCTTTCTTT. This encodes CASSTGITNTEAFF.